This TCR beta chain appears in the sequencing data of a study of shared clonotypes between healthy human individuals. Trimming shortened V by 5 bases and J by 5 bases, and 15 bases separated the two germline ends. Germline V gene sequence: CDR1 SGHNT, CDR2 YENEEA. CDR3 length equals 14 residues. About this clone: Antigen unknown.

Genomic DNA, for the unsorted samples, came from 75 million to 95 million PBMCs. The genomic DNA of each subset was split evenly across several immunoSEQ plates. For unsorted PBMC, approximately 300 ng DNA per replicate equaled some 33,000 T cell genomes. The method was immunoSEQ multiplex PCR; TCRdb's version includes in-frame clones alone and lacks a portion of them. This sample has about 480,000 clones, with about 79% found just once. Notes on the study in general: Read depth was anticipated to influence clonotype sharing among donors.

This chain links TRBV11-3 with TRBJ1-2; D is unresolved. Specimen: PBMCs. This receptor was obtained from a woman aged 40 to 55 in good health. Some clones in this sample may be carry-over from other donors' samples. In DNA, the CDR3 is TGTGCCAGCAGCCGAACCCCGGGAAAGTATGGCTACACCTTC. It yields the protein CASSRTPGKYGYTF.